This T cell receptor (beta chain) was recorded in a study of PD-1 blockade in classical Hodgkin lymphoma. There was relapse after autologous stem cell transplantation in every patient, and there was variation in brentuximab vedotin exposure. Germline lookup yields CDR1 MDHEN and CDR2 SYDVKM. The CDR3 extends over 16 amino acids. V lost 7 bases to trimming and J lost 4 bases; unmatched junction nucleotides: 15. Profiling relied on immunoSEQ multiplex PCR, and the TCRdb table lists in-frame clones only, not all of them. The table lists approximately 25,000 clones, around 80% of them singletons. This sequence was found in a human donor with classical Hodgkin lymphoma. The chain has TRBV28 and TRBJ1-1; 7 bases match TRBD1. This specimen consisted of peripheral blood mononuclear cells (PBMCs), obtained before the second cycle of nivolumab. The CDR3 protein is CASKLYRGVEGTEAFF. CDR3 coding DNA: TGTGCCAGCAAACTCTACAGGGGCGTCGAAGGCACTGAAGCTTTCTTT.